This T cell receptor beta chain was captured in a study of CD4 T cells in relation to SARS-CoV-2 and coronaviruses. TCRdb keeps only in-frame clones here, not all; method: immunoSEQ multiplex PCR. The profile covers 20,000 to 25,000 clones, with 66% appearing a single time and approximately 10% taken by the ten largest. This clone showed up just a few times. Its antigen remains unknown. CD4+ T cells from unexposed donors were obtained before the COVID-19 pandemic (2011-2018). CD4+ T cells were isolated from the cells after 10 days of culture. The ends were cut back, 5 bases at V and 6 bases at J, with 11 bases in the middle. The length of the CDR3 is 12 residues. The V gene's germline CDR1 is SGHRS and CDR2 YFSETQ.

Sequenced sample: CD4+ T cells from PBMCs, cultured in vitro. The chain uses TRBV5-1 and TRBJ1-1; D unclear. The TCR originated in a human donor in good health. Written as DNA, the CDR3 is TGCGCCAGCAGGGTCAATAACGCTGAAGCTTTCTTT. Residues: CASRVNNAEAFF. Using reference TRBV5-1 and TRBJ1-1 for the parts outside the CDR3, the full variable domain is KAGVTQTPRYLIKTRGQQVTLSCSPISGHRSVSWYQQTPGQGLQFLFEYFSETQRNKGNFPGRFSGRQFSNSRSEMNVSTLELGDSALYLCASRVNNAEAFFGQGTRLTVV.